This T cell receptor (beta chain) came from a study of T-cell memory formation after mild COVID-19. TCRdb called the 5' RACE reads again in MiXCR, with one record for every CDR3 protein. The table lists about 350,000 distinct CDR3 sequences, 25% to 30% of them singletons. Germline V gives CDR1 MDHEN, CDR2 SYDVKM. This CDR3 contains 14 residues. Trimming pared 3 bases from V and 4 bases from J, leaving 13 bases between. Study-wide points: CD8+ contracting clones occupied EMRA, while CD4+ ones occupied mainly CM and EM.

This clonotype was seen a few times. Its antigen is unidentified. Sequencing was carried out using PBMCs or a T cell subset sorted from them (not recorded which). The TCR sequence derives from an adult woman who had mild COVID-19 (a few samples of this study predate the infection). Cell type and time point are not known. This chain links TRBV28 with TRBJ2-7; D gene uncertain. The CDR3 is CASSFLGSLYEQYF. The CDR3 region has the DNA TGTGCCAGCAGTTTTTTGGGCAGCCTTTACGAGCAGTACTTC. The variable domain in full, completed from reference TRBV28 and TRBJ2-7, reads DVKVTQSSRYLVKRTGEKVFLECVQDMDHENMFWYRQDPGLGLRLIYFSYDVKMKEKGDIPEGYSVSREKKERFSLILESASTNQTSMYLCASSFLGSLYEQYFGPGTRLTVT.